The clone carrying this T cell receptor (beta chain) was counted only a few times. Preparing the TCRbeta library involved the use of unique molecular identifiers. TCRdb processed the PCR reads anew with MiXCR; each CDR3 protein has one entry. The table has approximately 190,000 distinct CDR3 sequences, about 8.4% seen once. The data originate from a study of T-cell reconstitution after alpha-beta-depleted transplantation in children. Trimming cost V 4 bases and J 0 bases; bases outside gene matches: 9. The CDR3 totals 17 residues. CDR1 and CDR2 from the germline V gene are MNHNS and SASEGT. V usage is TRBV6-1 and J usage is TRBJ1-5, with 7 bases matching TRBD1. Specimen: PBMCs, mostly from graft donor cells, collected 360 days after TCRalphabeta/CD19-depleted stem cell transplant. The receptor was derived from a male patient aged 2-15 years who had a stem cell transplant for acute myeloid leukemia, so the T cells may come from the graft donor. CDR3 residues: CASSGPRDSYSNQPQHF. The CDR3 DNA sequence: TGTGCCAGCAGTGGACCCCGGGACAGCTATAGCAATCAGCCCCAGCATTTT.